The subject of this entry is one T cell receptor beta chain. Its antigen is not identified. These data come from a study of shared clonotypes between healthy human individuals. Study-level information: Donors had three CD4 naive, three CD4 memory, two CD8 naive and one CD8 memory plate apiece.

This table comes from immunoSEQ multiplex PCR, and its TCRdb copy is limited to in-frame clones, with some not included. The sample gives approximately 640,000 clones, less than 80% of which show up once; approximately 2% is in the top ten. Findings of the study overall: It was observed that approximately 5% of naive CD4 clonotypes were shared across several donors.

Only Caucasian adults living in Nashville, Tennessee served as donors. A CD45RA+ naive subset and a CD45RA-negative memory subset were split from CD4+ cells. The sequencing sample was made of memory CD4+ T cells sorted from blood. The subset here: CD45RA-negative fraction. This clonotype was obtained from a woman in her 30s in good health.

The CDR3 reads CASSRTASNQPQHF. The CDR3 DNA is TGTGCCAGCTCGCGGACCGCTAGCAATCAGCCCCAGCATTTT. This chain joins TRBV18 and TRBJ1-5; no clear D gene. Trimming shortened V by 6 bases and J by 0 bases, and 9 bases separated the two germline ends. The CDR3 contains 14 residues. CDR1 is KGHSH, CDR2 LQKENI, per germline.